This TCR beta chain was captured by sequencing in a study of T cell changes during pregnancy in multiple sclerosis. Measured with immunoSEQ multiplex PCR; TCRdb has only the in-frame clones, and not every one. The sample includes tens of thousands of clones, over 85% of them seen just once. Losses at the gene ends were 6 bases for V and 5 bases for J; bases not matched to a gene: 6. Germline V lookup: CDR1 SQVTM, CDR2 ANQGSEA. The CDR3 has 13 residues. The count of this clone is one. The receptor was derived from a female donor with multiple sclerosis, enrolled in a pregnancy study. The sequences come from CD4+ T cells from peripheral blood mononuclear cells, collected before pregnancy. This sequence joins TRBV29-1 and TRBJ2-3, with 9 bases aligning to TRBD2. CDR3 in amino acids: CSVRAGGIDTQYF. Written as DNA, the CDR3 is TGCAGCGTAAGAGCGGGAGGTATAGATACGCAGTATTTT.